The 27 T cell receptor beta chains reported below all come from one sample, sequenced in a study of technical replicates of blood from a handful of donors. TCRdb's table, derived via immunoSEQ multiplex PCR, lists solely in-frame clones and lacks some. The sample has more than 75,000 clones, around 90% seen once; the top ten hold roughly 0.25%. Sequencing was carried out using T cells isolated from PBMCs. The receptors here all came from a human donor in good health.

The CDR3: CASSIEGQGKGYTF. CDR3 bases: TGTGCCAGTAGTATAGAGGGTCAGGGCAAAGGCTACACCTTC. The chain links TRBV19 to TRBJ1-2; a possible D gene is TRBD1 (5 bases). This CDR3 spans 14 amino acids. V lost 0 bases, J lost 8 bases, and 13 bases lay in between. Germline V gene data show CDR1 as LNHDA and CDR2 as SQIVND (reference sequence).

The rearrangement joins TRBV4-1 to TRBJ2-1, with 13 bases fitting TRBD2. V shed 2 bases, J shed 9 bases, and the junction held 13 bases outside the gene matches. CDR1 is MGHRA, CDR2 YSYEKL, per germline. The CDR3 contains 18 residues. CDR3 bases: TGCGCCAGCAGCCAACTGTATCCGGGACTAGCGGGGAAAGGTGAGCAGTTCTTC. Translating gives CASSQLYPGLAGKGEQFF.

J is TRBJ2-7 and V is TRBV11-2; TRBD1 might be the D (6 bases). CDR1 is SGHAT, CDR2 FQNNGV, per germline. This CDR3 is built from 13 residues. The ends were cut back, 6 bases at V and 4 bases at J, with 13 bases in the middle. This chain's CDR3 is CASSRTQGYEQYF. In DNA form, the CDR3 reads TGTGCCAGCAGTCGGACTCAGGGGTACGAGCAGTACTTC.

The chain links TRBV7-2 to TRBJ1-2; D might be TRBD1 (6 bases). V was cut by 5 bases and J by 6 bases, with 22 bases left in between. The CDR3 has 16 residues. The germline V gene encodes CDR1 SGHTA and CDR2 FQGNSA. DNA for the CDR3: TGTGCCAGCAGCCGTACGCGGGGGGCAGTAACTAATGGCTACACCTTC. Protein product: CASSRTRGAVTNGYTF.

This chain connects TRBV5-1 to TRBJ2-7, with a weak D call TRBD1 (5 bases). Germline loops: CDR1 SGHRS, CDR2 YFSETQ. CDR3 length equals 13 residues. V dropped 4 bases and J dropped 3 bases, with 11 bases sitting between them. The CDR3 is CASSVAQDYEQYF. As DNA, the CDR3 is TGCGCCAGCAGCGTTGCACAGGACTACGAGCAGTACTTC. Filled out from reference TRBV5-1 and TRBJ2-7, the complete variable domain reads KAGVTQTPRYLIKTRGQQVTLSCSPISGHRSVSWYQQTPGQGLQFLFEYFSETQRNKGNFPGRFSGRQFSNSRSEMNVSTLELGDSALYLCASSVAQDYEQYFGPGTRLTVT.

The chain links TRBV27 to TRBJ2-3; D gene ambiguous. The CDR3 has 15 residues. Trimming shortened V by 4 bases and J by 4 bases, and 15 bases separated the two germline ends. Germline CDR1 is MNHEY and CDR2 is SMNVEV (reference sequence). The CDR3 DNA follows: TGTGCCAGCAGTTCTCTGGGCTTGGCTTCAGATACGCAGTATTTT. Amino acids: CASSSLGLASDTQYF.

The chain joins TRBV4-1 to TRBJ1-6; D is unresolved. CDR3 size: 14 residues. Germline V lookup: CDR1 MGHRA, CDR2 YSYEKL. The germline V and J ends were trimmed by 0 bases and 10 bases, with 10 bases remaining between them. The CDR3 loop reads CASSQDKFGSPLHF. Here the CDR3 DNA reads TGCGCCAGCAGCCAAGATAAATTCGGGTCACCCCTCCACTTT.

The CDR3 spells CASSLQGWETQYF. The CDR3 DNA is TGCGCCAGCAGCTTACAGGGGTGGGAGACCCAGTACTTC. The rearrangement uses TRBV5-1 and TRBJ2-5; the match to TRBD1 covers 7 bases. Trimming cost V 2 bases and J 5 bases; bases outside gene matches: 3. CDR3 length equals 13 residues. Germline V gene sequence: CDR1 SGHRS, CDR2 YFSETQ.

This CDR3 is CASTRGVNTEAFF. The CDR3 DNA follows: TGTGCCAGCACCAGAGGAGTGAACACTGAAGCTTTCTTT. The chain employs TRBV2 and TRBJ1-1; D is unclear. This CDR3 region has 13 residues. Looked up from germline, CDR1 is SNHLY and CDR2 is FYNNEI. V was pared by 7 bases and J by 0 bases, with 9 bases between.

The chain is built from TRBV6-5 and TRBJ1-2; unclear D gene. There are 15 residues in the CDR3. Germline-derived CDR1 and CDR2 are MNHEY and SVGAGI. The ends were cut back, 6 bases at V and 4 bases at J, with 18 bases in the middle. Written as DNA, the CDR3 is TGTGCCAGCAGGGCGGGTCTCCTAAGCGGCTATGGCTACACCTTC. It encodes CASRAGLLSGYGYTF.

This sequence joins TRBV7-2 and TRBJ2-5, with 9 bases matching TRBD2. The J segment lost 4 bases and the V segment lost 3 bases, leaving 6 bases of the junction unmatched. The CDR3 runs 15 residues. The germline V gene encodes CDR1 SGHTA and CDR2 FQGNSA. Here the CDR3 reads CASSFSSGMGETQYF. The CDR3 bases are TGTGCCAGCAGCTTCTCTAGCGGGATGGGAGAGACCCAGTACTTC.

The V call is TRBV27, the J call TRBJ1-1; D unresolved. Germline values: CDR1 MNHEY, CDR2 SMNVEV (reference sequence). The V end lost 0 bases, the J end lost 4 bases, and 12 bases lay between the germline ends. The CDR3 loop spans 15 amino acids. The CDR3 loop is CASSLSSPVPTEAFF. The CDR3 nucleotides are TGTGCCAGCAGTTTATCTTCTCCGGTGCCCACTGAAGCTTTCTTT.

This sequence joins TRBV5-5 and TRBJ2-2; D call uncertain. Trimming took off 2 bases at V and 6 bases at J, with 5 bases between the two ends. Germline CDR1 reads SGHKS; CDR2 reads YYEKEE (reference sequence). This CDR3 has 12 residues. The CDR3 spells CASSLPAGELFF. The DNA of the CDR3 is TGTGCCAGCAGCTTACCGGCCGGGGAGCTGTTTTTT. Using reference TRBV5-5 and TRBJ2-2 for the parts outside the CDR3, the full variable domain is DAGVTQSPTHLIKTRGQQVTLRCSPISGHKSVSWYQQVLGQGPQFIFQYYEKEERGRGNFPDRFSARQFPNYSSELNVNALLLGDSALYLCASSLPAGELFFGEGSRLTVL.

The J gene is TRBJ2-7, the V gene TRBV11-2; 9 bases fit TRBD1. This CDR3 is built from 16 residues. Germline V gene lookup returns CDR1 SGHAT and CDR2 FQNNGV. V lost 6 bases, J lost 2 bases, and 11 bases stayed unmatched. The CDR3 coding sequence is TGTGCCAGCAGGGGGATGGACAGGGGTTCCACCTACGAGCAGTACTTC. Its protein product is CASRGMDRGSTYEQYF.

The CDR3 spells CASSLRRGSPRGETQYF. DNA of the CDR3: TGTGCCAGCAGCCTAAGAAGGGGCAGCCCCCGAGGAGAGACCCAGTACTTC. The V and J genes are TRBV7-2 and TRBJ2-5; the D gene is possibly TRBD1 (5 bases). The germline V gene has CDR1 SGHTA and CDR2 FQGNSA. The CDR3 runs 17 residues. The V end was cut by 5 bases, the J end by 4 bases, with 23 bases between.

The V call is TRBV6-5, the J call TRBJ1-1; D possibly corresponds to TRBD1 (6 bases). Per the germline V gene, CDR1 is MNHEY and CDR2 is SVGAGI. This CDR3 has 14 amino acids. Trimming took 6 bases from V and 3 from J, leaving 14 bases between them. CDR3 DNA: TGTGCCAGCAGCAAGGACAGTTGGGACACTGAAGCTTTCTTT. Residues: CASSKDSWDTEAFF.

The rearrangement links TRBV7-3 to TRBJ1-1; 7 bases map to TRBD1. V lost 5 bases to trimming and J lost 5 bases; unmatched junction nucleotides: 8. Per germline, CDR1 SGHTA and CDR2 FQGTGA. This CDR3 is built from 14 residues. As DNA, the CDR3 is TGTGCCAGCAGCCCGGACAGGTATAGTACTGAAGCTTTCTTT. Residues: CASSPDRYSTEAFF. Full variable domain (missing parts from reference TRBV7-3 and TRBJ1-1): GAGVSQTPSNKVTEKGKYVELRCDPISGHTALYWYRQSLGQGPEFLIYFQGTGAADDSGLPNDRFFAVRPEGSVSTLKIQRTERGDSAVYLCASSPDRYSTEAFFGQGTRLTVV.

Here the CDR3 DNA reads TGTGCCAGTAGTACGAACCAGGGGACAAGATATGGCTACACCTTC. It is translated as CASSTNQGTRYGYTF. The chain joins TRBV19 to TRBJ1-2, with D possibly matching TRBD1 (6 bases). V lost 4 bases and J lost 5, with 17 bases in between. The CDR3 contains 15 residues. Germline lookup yields CDR1 LNHDA and CDR2 SQIVND (reference sequence).

The rearrangement joins TRBV27 to TRBJ2-5; TRBD1 matches 10 bases. The CDR3 sequence is 18 residues long. V lost 5 bases and J lost 5; bases outside the gene matches: 17. Germline CDR1 and CDR2: MNHEY and SMNVEV (reference sequence). The chain's CDR3 is CASSPSTGTGVGRETQYF. The CDR3 bases are TGTGCCAGCAGTCCATCGACCGGGACAGGGGTTGGTCGGGAGACCCAGTACTTC.

This chain uses TRBV7-3 with TRBJ2-5; tentatively, D is TRBD2 (6 bases). Germline values: CDR1 SGHTA, CDR2 FQGTGA. V was trimmed by 5 bases and J by 5 bases, leaving 18 bases between them. CDR3 size: 15 residues. The CDR3 bases are TGTGCCAGCAGCCCCTCCGGGGGTATTTGGGAGACCCAGTACTTC. Translated, it gives CASSPSGGIWETQYF.

This clone was observed a single time. V is TRBV28 and J is TRBJ1-2; D not resolved. V was clipped by 4 bases and J by 5 bases, with 17 bases between them. From germline, CDR1 is MDHEN and CDR2 SYDVKM. This CDR3 spans 15 amino acids. The CDR3 DNA sequence: TGTGCCAGCAGTTCCCCTGGGCAGGTCCGGTATGGCTACACCTTC. Its protein product is CASSSPGQVRYGYTF.

The genes are TRBV28 and TRBJ2-7; TRBD1 is a possible D gene (6 bases). V was clipped by 3 bases and J by 2 bases, with 11 bases between them. This CDR3 region has 14 residues. In germline, CDR1 is MDHEN, CDR2 SYDVKM. The CDR3 sequence is CASSLSGTPYEQYF. CDR3 sequence (DNA): TGTGCCAGCAGTTTGTCCGGGACACCCTACGAGCAGTACTTC.

The gene calls are TRBV7-9 and TRBJ1-3, with D possibly being TRBD1 (5 bases). Per the germline V gene, CDR1 is SEHNR and CDR2 is FQNEAQ (reference sequence). V lost 1 base to trimming and J lost 0 bases, with 13 bases between them. This CDR3 has 17 amino acids. CDR3 sequence: CASSLGGTRHSGNTIYF. In nucleotides, the CDR3 is TGTGCCAGCAGCTTAGGGGGCACTCGGCACTCTGGAAACACCATATATTTT.

The rearrangement joins TRBV5-1 to TRBJ2-7, with 13 bases that match TRBD2. V lost 0 bases and J lost 6; bases outside the gene matches: 9. Germline V lookup: CDR1 SGHRS, CDR2 YFSETQ. The CDR3 runs to 17 residues. CDR3 in DNA: TGCGCCAGCAGCTTGGGTCATCGGACTAGCGGGGGACTCGAGCAGTACTTC. This translates into CASSLGHRTSGGLEQYF.

This chain connects TRBV28 to TRBJ2-1; 16 nucleotides match TRBD2. The germline gives CDR1 MDHEN, CDR2 SYDVKM. The trim removed 7 bases at V and 8 bases at J, leaving 8 bases unmatched. The CDR3 is 16 residues long. The CDR3 protein is CASTIGTSGRVDEQFF. As DNA, the CDR3 is TGTGCCAGCACGATAGGGACTAGCGGGAGGGTCGATGAGCAGTTCTTC.

This chain uses TRBV28 with TRBJ2-1; 8 bases align to TRBD1. The germline gives CDR1 MDHEN, CDR2 SYDVKM. This CDR3 has 13 amino acids. V was pared by 6 bases and J by 10 bases, with 8 bases of the junction left unmatched. As DNA, the CDR3 is TGTGCCAGCAGAGGGGACAGGCCAGGGGAGCAGTTCTTC. The encoded protein is CASRGDRPGEQFF. The variable domain in full, completed from reference TRBV28 and TRBJ2-1, reads DVKVTQSSRYLVKRTGEKVFLECVQDMDHENMFWYRQDPGLGLRLIYFSYDVKMKEKGDIPEGYSVSREKKERFSLILESASTNQTSMYLCASRGDRPGEQFFGPGTRLTVL.

The chain carries TRBV6-5 and TRBJ1-1, with D uncertain. Deletions cut 6 bases from V and 4 bases from J, with 18 bases between. Germline V gene lookup returns CDR1 MNHEY and CDR2 SVGAGI. This CDR3 has 15 amino acids. CDR3 in amino acids: CASRRALEGFTEAFF. CDR3 nucleotide sequence: TGTGCCAGCAGGAGAGCCCTAGAAGGCTTCACTGAAGCTTTCTTT.